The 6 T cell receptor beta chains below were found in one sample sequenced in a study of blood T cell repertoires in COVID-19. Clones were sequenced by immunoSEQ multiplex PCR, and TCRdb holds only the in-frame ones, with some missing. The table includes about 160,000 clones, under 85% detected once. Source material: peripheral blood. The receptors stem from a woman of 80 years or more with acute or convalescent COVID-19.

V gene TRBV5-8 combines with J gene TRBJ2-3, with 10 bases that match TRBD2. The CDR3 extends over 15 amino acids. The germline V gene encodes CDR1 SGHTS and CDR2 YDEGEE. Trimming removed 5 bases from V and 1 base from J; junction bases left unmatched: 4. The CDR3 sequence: CASRERGGRTDTQYF. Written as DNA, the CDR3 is TGTGCCAGCAGGGAGCGGGGGGGCCGCACAGATACGCAGTATTTT.

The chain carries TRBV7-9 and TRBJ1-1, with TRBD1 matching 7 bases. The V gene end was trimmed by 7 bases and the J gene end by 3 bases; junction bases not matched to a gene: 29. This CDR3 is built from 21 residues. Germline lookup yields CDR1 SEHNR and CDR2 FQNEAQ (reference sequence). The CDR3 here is CASTPRTTGIIGWSLDTEAFF. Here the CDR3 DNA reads TGTGCCAGCACCCCTCGGACGACAGGGATAATAGGGTGGTCTTTGGACACTGAAGCTTTCTTT.

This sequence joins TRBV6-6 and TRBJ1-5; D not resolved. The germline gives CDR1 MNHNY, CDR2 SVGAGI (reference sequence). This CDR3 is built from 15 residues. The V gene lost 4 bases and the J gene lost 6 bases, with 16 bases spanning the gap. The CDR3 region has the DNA TGTGCCAGCAGTTCCGCCGGGGAGGTCGGTCAGCCCCAGCATTTT. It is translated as CASSSAGEVGQPQHF.

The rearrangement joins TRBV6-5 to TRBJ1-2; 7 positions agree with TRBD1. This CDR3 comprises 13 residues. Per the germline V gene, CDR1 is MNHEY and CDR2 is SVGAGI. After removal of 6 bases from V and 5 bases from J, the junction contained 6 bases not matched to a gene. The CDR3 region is CASRNRGQYGYTF. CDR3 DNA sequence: TGTGCCAGCAGAAACAGGGGCCAGTATGGCTACACCTTC.

This CDR3 is CASSLGGVGTEAFF. Written as DNA, the CDR3 is TGCGCCAGCAGCTTGGGGGGAGTTGGCACTGAAGCTTTCTTT. The chain has TRBV5-1 and TRBJ1-1; D remains unclear. Germline loops: CDR1 SGHRS, CDR2 YFSETQ. The CDR3 has 14 amino acids. With 0 bases removed from V and 4 bases from J, the gap between germline ends came to 10 bases. Full variable domain (rest looked up from reference TRBV5-1 and TRBJ1-1): KAGVTQTPRYLIKTRGQQVTLSCSPISGHRSVSWYQQTPGQGLQFLFEYFSETQRNKGNFPGRFSGRQFSNSRSEMNVSTLELGDSALYLCASSLGGVGTEAFFGQGTRLTVV.

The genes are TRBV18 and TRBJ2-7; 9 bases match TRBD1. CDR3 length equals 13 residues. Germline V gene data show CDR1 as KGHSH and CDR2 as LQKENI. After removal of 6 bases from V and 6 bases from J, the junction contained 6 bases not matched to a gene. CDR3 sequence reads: CASSRDREGEQYF. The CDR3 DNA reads TGTGCCAGCTCTCGGGACAGGGAGGGCGAGCAGTACTTC. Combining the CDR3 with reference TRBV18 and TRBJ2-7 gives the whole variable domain NAGVMQNPRHLVRRRGQEARLRCSPMKGHSHVYWYRQLPEEGLKFMVYLQKENIIDESGMPKERFSAEFPKEGPSILRIQQVVRGDSAAYFCASSRDREGEQYFGPGTRLTVT.